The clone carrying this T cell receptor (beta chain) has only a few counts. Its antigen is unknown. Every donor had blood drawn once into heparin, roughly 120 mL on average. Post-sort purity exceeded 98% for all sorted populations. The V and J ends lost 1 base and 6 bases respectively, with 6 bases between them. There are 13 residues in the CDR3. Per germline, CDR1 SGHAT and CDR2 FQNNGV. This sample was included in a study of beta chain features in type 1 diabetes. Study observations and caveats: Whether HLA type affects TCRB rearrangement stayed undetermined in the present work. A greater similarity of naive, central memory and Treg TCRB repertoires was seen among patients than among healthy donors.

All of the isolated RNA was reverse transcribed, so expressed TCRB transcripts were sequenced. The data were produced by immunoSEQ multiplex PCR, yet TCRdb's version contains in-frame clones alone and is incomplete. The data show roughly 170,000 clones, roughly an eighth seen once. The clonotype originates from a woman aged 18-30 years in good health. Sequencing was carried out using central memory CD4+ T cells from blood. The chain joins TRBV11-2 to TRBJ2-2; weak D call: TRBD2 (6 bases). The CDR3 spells CASSLAGAGELFF. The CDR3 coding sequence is TGTGCCAGCAGCTTAGCGGGGGCCGGGGAGCTGTTTTTT.